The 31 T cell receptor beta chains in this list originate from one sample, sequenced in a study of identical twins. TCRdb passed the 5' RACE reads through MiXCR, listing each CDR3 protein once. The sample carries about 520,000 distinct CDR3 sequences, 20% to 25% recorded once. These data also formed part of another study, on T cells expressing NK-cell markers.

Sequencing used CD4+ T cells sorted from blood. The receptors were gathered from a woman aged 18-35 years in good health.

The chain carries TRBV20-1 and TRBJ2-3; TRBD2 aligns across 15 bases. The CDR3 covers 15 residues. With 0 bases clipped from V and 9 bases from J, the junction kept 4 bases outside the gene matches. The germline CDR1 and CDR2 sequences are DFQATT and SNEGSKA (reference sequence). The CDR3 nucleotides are TGCAGTGCTAGAGATGGACTAGCGGGGGGGGAGACGCAGTATTTT. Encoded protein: CSARDGLAGGETQYF.

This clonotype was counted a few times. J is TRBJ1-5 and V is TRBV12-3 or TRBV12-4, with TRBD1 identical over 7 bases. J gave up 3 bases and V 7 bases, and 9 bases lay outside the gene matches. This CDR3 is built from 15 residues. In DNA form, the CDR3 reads TGTGCCAGCACCCGAACAGGGGTCCCCAATCAGCCCCAGCATTTT. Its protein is CASTRTGVPNQPQHF.

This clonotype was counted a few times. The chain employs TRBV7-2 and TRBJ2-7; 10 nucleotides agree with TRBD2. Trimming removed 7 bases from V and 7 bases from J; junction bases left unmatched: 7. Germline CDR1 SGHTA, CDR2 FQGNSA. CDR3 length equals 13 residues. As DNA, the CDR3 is TGTGCCAGCACTAGCGGGAGTTCTCAAGAGCAGTACTTC. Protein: CASTSGSSQEQYF.

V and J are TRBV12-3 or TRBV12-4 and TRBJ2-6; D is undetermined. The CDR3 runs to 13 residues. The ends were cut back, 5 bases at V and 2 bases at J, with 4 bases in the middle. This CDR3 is CASSVTGANVLTF. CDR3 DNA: TGTGCCAGCAGTGTCACTGGGGCCAACGTCCTGACTTTC.

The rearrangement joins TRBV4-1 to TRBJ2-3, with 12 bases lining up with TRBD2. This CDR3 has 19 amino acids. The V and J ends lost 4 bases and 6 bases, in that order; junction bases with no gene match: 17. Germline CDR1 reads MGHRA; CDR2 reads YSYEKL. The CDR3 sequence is CASSLKPSGREFILDTQYF. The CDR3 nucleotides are TGCGCCAGCAGCCTAAAACCTAGCGGGAGGGAATTCATTTTGGATACGCAGTATTTT.

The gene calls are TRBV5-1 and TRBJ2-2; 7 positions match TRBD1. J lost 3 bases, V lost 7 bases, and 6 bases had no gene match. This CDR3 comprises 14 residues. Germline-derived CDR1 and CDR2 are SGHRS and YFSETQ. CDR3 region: CASSTTGDTGELFF. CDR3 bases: TGCGCCAGCTCGACAACAGGGGACACCGGGGAGCTGTTTTTT.

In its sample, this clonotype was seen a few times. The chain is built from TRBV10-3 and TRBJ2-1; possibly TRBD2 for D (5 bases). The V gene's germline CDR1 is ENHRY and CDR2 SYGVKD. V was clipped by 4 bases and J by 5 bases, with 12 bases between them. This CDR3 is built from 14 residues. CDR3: CAISGPPGDNEQFF. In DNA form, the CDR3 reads TGTGCCATCAGTGGTCCCCCCGGGGACAATGAGCAGTTCTTC.

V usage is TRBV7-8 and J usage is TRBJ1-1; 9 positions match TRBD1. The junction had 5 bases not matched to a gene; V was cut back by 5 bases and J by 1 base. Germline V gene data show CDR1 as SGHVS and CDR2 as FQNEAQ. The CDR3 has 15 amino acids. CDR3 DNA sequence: TGTGCCAGCAGCGTTCACAGGGGGCCGAACACTGAAGCTTTCTTT. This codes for CASSVHRGPNTEAFF.

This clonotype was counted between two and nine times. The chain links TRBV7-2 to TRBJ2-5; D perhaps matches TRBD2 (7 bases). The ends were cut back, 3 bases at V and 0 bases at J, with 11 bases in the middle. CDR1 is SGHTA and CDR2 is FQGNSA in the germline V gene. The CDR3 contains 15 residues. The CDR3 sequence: CASSLGGGHQETQYF. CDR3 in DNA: TGTGCCAGCAGCTTGGGCGGGGGCCACCAAGAGACCCAGTACTTC.

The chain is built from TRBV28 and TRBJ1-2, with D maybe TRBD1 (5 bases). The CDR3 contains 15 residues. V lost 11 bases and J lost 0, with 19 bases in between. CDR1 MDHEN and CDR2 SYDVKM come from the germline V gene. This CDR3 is CAAQPGGVANYGYTF. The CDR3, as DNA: TGTGCCGCTCAGCCGGGGGGAGTTGCTAACTATGGCTACACCTTC.

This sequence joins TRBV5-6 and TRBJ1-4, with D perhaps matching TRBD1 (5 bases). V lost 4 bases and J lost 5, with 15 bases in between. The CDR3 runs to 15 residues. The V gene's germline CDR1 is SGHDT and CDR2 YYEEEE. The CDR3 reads CASSPGADLNEKLFF. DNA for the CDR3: TGTGCCAGCAGCCCCGGGGCAGACTTAAATGAAAAACTGTTTTTT.

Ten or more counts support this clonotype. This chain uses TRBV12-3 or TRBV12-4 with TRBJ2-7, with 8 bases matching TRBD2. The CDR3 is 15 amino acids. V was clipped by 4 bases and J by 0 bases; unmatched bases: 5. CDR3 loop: CASSSGSGISYEQYF. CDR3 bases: TGTGCCAGCAGTTCTGGTAGCGGGATCTCCTACGAGCAGTACTTC.

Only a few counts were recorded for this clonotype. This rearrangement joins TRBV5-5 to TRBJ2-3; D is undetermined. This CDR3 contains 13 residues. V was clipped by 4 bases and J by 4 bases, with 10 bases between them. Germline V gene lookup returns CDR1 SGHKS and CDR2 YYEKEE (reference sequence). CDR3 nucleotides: TGTGCCAGCAGCAGACGGGTTTCAGATACGCAGTATTTT. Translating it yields CASSRRVSDTQYF.

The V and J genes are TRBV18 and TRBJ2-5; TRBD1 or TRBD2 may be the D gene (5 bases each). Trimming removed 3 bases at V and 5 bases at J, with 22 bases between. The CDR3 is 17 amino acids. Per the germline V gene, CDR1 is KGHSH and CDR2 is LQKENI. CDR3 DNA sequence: TGTGCCAGCTCACCGCTTAATCCGGGGACGAAGCGGGAGACCCAGTACTTC. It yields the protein CASSPLNPGTKRETQYF.

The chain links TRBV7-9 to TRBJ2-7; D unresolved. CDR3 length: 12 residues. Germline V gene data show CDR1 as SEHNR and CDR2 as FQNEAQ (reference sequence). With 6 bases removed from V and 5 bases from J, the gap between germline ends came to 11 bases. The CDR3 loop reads CASSPIVHEQYF. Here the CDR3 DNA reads TGTGCCAGCAGTCCAATCGTGCACGAGCAGTACTTC.

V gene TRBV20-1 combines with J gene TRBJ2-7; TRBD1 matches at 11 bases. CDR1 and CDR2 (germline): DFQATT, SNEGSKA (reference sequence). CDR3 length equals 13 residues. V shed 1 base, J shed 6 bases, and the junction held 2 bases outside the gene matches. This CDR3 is CSARGDRGGEQYF. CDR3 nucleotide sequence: TGCAGTGCTAGAGGGGACAGGGGGGGCGAGCAGTACTTC.

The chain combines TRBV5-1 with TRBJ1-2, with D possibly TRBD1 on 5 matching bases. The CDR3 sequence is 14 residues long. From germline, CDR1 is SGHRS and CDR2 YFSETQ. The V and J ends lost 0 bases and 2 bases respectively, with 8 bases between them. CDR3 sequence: CASSLEPGNYGYTF. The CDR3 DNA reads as TGCGCCAGCAGCTTGGAACCAGGGAACTATGGCTACACCTTC.

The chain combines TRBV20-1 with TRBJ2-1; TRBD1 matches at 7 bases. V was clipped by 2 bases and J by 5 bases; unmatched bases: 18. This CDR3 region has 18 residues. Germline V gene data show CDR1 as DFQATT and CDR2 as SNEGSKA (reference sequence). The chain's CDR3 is CSARNPRTGAWENNEQFF. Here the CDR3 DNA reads TGCAGTGCTAGAAACCCCCGAACAGGGGCATGGGAGAACAATGAGCAGTTCTTC.

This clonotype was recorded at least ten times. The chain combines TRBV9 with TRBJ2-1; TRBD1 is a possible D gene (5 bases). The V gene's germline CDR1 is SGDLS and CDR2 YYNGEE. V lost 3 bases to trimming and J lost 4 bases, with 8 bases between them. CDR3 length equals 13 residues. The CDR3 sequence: CASSADSYNEQFF. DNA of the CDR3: TGTGCCAGCAGCGCCGACAGTTACAATGAGCAGTTCTTC.

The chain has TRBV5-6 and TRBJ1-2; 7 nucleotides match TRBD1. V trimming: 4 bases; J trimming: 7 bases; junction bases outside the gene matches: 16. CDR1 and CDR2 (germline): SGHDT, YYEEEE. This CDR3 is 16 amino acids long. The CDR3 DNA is TGTGCCAGCAGCGCACTCCGGGACAGAGTCTTTCTTGGCTACACCTTC. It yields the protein CASSALRDRVFLGYTF.

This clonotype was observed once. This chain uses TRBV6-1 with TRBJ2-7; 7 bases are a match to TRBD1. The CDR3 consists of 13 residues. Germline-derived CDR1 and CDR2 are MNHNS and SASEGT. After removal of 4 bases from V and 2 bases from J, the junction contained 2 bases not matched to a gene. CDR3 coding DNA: TGTGCCAGCAGTGGACAGGGCCCCTACGAGCAGTACTTC. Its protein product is CASSGQGPYEQYF.

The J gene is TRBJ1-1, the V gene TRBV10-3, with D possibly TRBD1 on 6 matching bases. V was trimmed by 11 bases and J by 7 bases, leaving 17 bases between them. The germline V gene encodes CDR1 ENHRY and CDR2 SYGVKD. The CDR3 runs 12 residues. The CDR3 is CASTGSGVEAFF. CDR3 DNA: TGTGCCTCCACAGGGTCGGGGGTTGAAGCTTTCTTT.

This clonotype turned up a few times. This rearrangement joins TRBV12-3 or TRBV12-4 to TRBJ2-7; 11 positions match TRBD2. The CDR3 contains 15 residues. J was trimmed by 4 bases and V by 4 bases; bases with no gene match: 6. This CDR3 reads CASSYRLAGTYEQYF. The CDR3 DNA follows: TGTGCCAGCAGTTACAGACTAGCGGGAACTTACGAGCAGTACTTC.

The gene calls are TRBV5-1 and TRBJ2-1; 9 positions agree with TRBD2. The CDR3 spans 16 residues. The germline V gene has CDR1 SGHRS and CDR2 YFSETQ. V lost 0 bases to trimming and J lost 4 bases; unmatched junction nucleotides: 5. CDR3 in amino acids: CASSLVSSGVYNEQFF. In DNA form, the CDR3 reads TGCGCCAGCAGCTTGGTCTCTAGCGGGGTATACAATGAGCAGTTCTTC.

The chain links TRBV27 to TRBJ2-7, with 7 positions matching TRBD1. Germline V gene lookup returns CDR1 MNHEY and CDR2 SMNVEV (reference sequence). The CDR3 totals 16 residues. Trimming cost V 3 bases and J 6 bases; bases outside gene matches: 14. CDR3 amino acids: CASSFNPTGPVGEQYF. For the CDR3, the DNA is TGTGCCAGCAGTTTTAACCCGACAGGGCCCGTCGGCGAGCAGTACTTC.

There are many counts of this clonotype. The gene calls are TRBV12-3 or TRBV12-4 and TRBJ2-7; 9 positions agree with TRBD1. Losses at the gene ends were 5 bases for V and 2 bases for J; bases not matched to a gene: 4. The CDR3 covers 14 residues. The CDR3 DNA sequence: TGTGCCAGCAGTCCTCGGGACAGGGCCTACGAGCAGTACTTC. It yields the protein CASSPRDRAYEQYF.

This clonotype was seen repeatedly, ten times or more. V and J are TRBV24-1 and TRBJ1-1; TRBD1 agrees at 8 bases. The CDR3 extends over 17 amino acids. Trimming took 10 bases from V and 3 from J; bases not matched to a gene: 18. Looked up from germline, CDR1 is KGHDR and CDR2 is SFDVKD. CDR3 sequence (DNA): TGTGCCACTTTAAGATCCAGGGGGCCGGCGAGGGACACTGAAGCTTTCTTT. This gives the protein CATLRSRGPARDTEAFF.

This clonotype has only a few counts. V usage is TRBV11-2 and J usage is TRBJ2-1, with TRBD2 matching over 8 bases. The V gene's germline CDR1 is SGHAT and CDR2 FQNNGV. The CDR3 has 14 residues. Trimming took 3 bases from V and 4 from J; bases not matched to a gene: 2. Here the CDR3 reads CASSFSGEYNEQFF. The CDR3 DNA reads TGTGCCAGCAGCTTTAGCGGGGAATACAATGAGCAGTTCTTC. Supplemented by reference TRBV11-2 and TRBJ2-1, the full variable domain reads EAGVAQSPRYKIIEKRQSVAFWCNPISGHATLYWYQQILGQGPKLLIQFQNNGVVDDSQLPKDRFSAERLKGVDSTLKIQPAKLEDSAVYLCASSFSGEYNEQFFGPGTRLTVL.

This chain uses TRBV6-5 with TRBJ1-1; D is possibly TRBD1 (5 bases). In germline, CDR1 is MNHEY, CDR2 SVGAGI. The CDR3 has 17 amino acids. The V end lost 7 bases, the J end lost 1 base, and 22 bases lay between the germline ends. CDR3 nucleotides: TGTGCCAGCATTTTTTTGGGGGGGGGAGGGCGGAACACTGAAGCTTTCTTT. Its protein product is CASIFLGGGGRNTEAFF.

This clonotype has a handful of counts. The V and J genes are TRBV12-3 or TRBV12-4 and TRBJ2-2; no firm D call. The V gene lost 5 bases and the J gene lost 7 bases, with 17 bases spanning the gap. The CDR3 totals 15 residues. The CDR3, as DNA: TGTGCCAGCAGTCAACCCTCAGGATGGGGCGGGGAGCTGTTTTTT. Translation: CASSQPSGWGGELFF.

CDR3 residues: CATSDIPAGVSEQFF. The DNA of the CDR3 is TGTGCCACCAGTGATATTCCAGCGGGAGTCAGTGAGCAGTTCTTC. V is TRBV24-1 and J is TRBJ2-1, with 8 bases identical to TRBD2. Unmatched junction bases numbered 9, after V lost 3 bases and J lost 9 bases. CDR1 and CDR2 (germline): KGHDR, SFDVKD. The CDR3 extends over 15 amino acids.